Following are 2 T cell receptor beta chains from one sample sequenced in a study of blood T cells in healthy people across ages. Together with a sample-barcoded 5' primer, a J-beta primer mix was included in a second PCR lasting roughly 6 to 12 cycles. TCRdb re-analysed the 5' RACE reads in MiXCR, keeping a single row per CDR3 protein. The repertoire has some 930,000 distinct CDR3 sequences, roughly 28% of them found once; the top ten carry about a tenth. The same specimen was also included in a second study, on T cells of mothers and their children.

The sample consisted of blood. These receptors originate from a woman between 40 and 55 years old in good health.

V gene TRBV20-1 combines with J gene TRBJ2-1; 9 bases map to TRBD2. J lost 0 bases, V lost 6 bases, and 9 bases had no gene match. This CDR3 has 16 residues. CDR1 and CDR2 from the germline V gene are DFQATT and SNEGSKA (reference sequence). The CDR3 region has the DNA TGCAGTGCCGCGGCCCTAGCGGGACCCTCCTACAATGAGCAGTTCTTC. Protein sequence: CSAAALAGPSYNEQFF.

This clonotype was picked up a small number of times. This chain uses TRBV5-5 with TRBJ1-2; D might be TRBD1 (6 bases). Germline-derived CDR1 and CDR2 are SGHKS and YYEKEE (reference sequence). The CDR3 is 13 residues long. V gave up 4 bases and J gave up 0 bases, with 7 bases separating them. The CDR3 loop reads CASSGTPNYGYTF. The CDR3 bases are TGTGCCAGCAGCGGGACACCTAACTATGGCTACACCTTC. Looking up the rest from reference TRBV5-5 and TRBJ1-2 gives the full variable domain: DAGVTQSPTHLIKTRGQQVTLRCSPISGHKSVSWYQQVLGQGPQFIFQYYEKEERGRGNFPDRFSARQFPNYSSELNVNALLLGDSALYLCASSGTPNYGYTFGSGTRLTVV.